The 21 T cell receptor beta chains given below trace back to one sample, sequenced in a study of blood T cell repertoires in COVID-19. TCRdb's copy holds only in-frame clones and misses some; the assay was immunoSEQ multiplex PCR. The sample lists about 110,000 clones, approximately 87% seen once, with 18% in the top ten. Source material: peripheral blood. The receptors were sampled from a woman aged 60 to 75 with acute or convalescent COVID-19.

In this sample, this clone turned up a few times. V gene TRBV25-1 combines with J gene TRBJ2-2; D call uncertain. V was cut by 7 bases and J by 4 bases, with 16 bases left in between. The CDR3 is made up of 15 amino acids. Per germline, CDR1 MGHDK and CDR2 SYGVNS. CDR3 region: CASIPPGPGTGELFF. DNA for the CDR3: TGTGCCAGCATACCCCCGGGTCCTGGCACCGGGGAGCTGTTTTTT.

This clone was detected only a few times. The genes are TRBV29-1 and TRBJ1-4; possible D gene TRBD1, 5 bases. The CDR3 runs to 15 residues. Trimming cost V 4 bases and J 0 bases, with 12 bases left between them. The germline V gene encodes CDR1 SQVTM and CDR2 ANQGSEA. CDR3 coding DNA: TGCAGCGTTGGCCCTCCGGGGGCAACTAATGAAAAACTGTTTTTT. The encoded protein is CSVGPPGATNEKLFF.

This chain links TRBV18 with TRBJ1-5; TRBD1 is a possible D gene (5 bases). The V end was cut by 4 bases, the J end by 5 bases, with 15 bases between. Per the germline V gene, CDR1 is KGHSH and CDR2 is LQKENI. The CDR3 has 15 residues. CDR3 nucleotide sequence: TGTGCCAGCTCACTGTTTTTCGGGGGGGATCAGCCCCAGCATTTT. As protein: CASSLFFGGDQPQHF.

This rearrangement joins TRBV5-1 to TRBJ1-1, with D tentatively TRBD1 (5 bases). CDR1 is SGHRS, CDR2 YFSETQ, per germline. V was trimmed by 0 bases and J by 4 bases, leaving 10 bases between them. The length of the CDR3 is 14 residues. The CDR3 is CASSLVGEGTEAFF. The CDR3 region has the DNA TGCGCCAGCAGCTTGGTGGGGGAGGGCACTGAAGCTTTCTTT.

The V and J genes are TRBV28 and TRBJ1-2, with TRBD1 identical over 10 bases. This CDR3 comprises 17 residues. Trimming at V came to 7 bases and at J to 7 bases, leaving 18 bases not matched to a gene. CDR1 MDHEN and CDR2 SYDVKM come from the germline V gene. The CDR3 region has the DNA TGTGCCAGCACCAGAGTCGGGACAGGGGCGCTTAGTGCTGGCTACACCTTC. It translates to CASTRVGTGALSAGYTF.

This clone was seen a single time. This rearrangement joins TRBV14 to TRBJ2-1, with 8 nucleotides matching TRBD2. The CDR3 contains 15 residues. Trimming took 0 bases from V and 11 from J; bases not matched to a gene: 9. CDR1 is SGHDN, CDR2 FVKESK, per germline. The CDR3 sequence is CASSQDASGRTQQFF. The CDR3 DNA reads TGTGCCAGCAGCCAAGATGCGAGCGGGAGAACCCAGCAGTTCTTC.

V is TRBV5-1 and J is TRBJ1-6; D is unclear. Germline V lookup: CDR1 SGHRS, CDR2 YFSETQ. CDR3 size: 14 residues. V was shortened by 4 bases and J by 10 bases, with 15 bases between the two germline ends. The CDR3 loop is CASSPERGGSPLHF. CDR3 coding DNA: TGCGCCAGCAGCCCGGAGCGGGGAGGATCACCCCTCCACTTT.

V is TRBV6-2 or TRBV6-3 and J is TRBJ1-6; no firm D call. Trimming removed 7 bases from V and 3 bases from J, with 13 bases in between. This CDR3 spans 15 amino acids. From germline, CDR1 is MNHEY and CDR2 SVGEGT. The CDR3 region is CASTPRRGYNSPLHF. Here the CDR3 DNA reads TGTGCCAGCACCCCCCGCCGGGGCTATAATTCACCCCTCCACTTT.

The V gene is TRBV7-2, the J gene TRBJ2-1; TRBD2 matches at 12 bases. The CDR3 extends over 16 amino acids. V gave up 2 bases and J gave up 7 bases; unmatched junction bases: 6. Germline V gene data show CDR1 as SGHTA and CDR2 as FQGNSA. For the CDR3, the DNA is TGTGCCAGCAGCTTAAGTGCGGGACTAGCGGGTAATGAGCAGTTCTTC. It specifies CASSLSAGLAGNEQFF.

Only a few counts were recorded for this clone. The chain is built from TRBV19 and TRBJ2-3, with 7 bases fitting TRBD2. Germline CDR1 is LNHDA and CDR2 is SQIVND (reference sequence). There are 15 residues in the CDR3. Trimming at V came to 8 bases and at J to 0 bases, leaving 8 bases not matched to a gene. CDR3 nucleotide sequence: TGTGCCAGTTCCTCCGGGGGGACTAGCACAGATACGCAGTATTTT. Translation gives CASSSGGTSTDTQYF.

The chain is built from TRBV12-1 and TRBJ2-3; the table's D call, TRBD2, has no DNA check behind it. TRBV12-1 represents a pseudogene. This CDR3 has 18 residues. CDR3 in amino acids: CASSRALAGGPMGDTQYF. Written as DNA, the CDR3 is TGTGCCAGCAGCCGAGCTTTAGCGGGAGGCCCGATGGGGGATACGCAGTATTTT.

The V call is TRBV4-2, the J call TRBJ2-1; TRBD2 agrees at 8 bases. The germline V gene has CDR1 LGHNA and CDR2 YNFKEQ. CDR3 length equals 17 residues. Losses at the gene ends were 2 bases for V and 5 bases for J; bases not matched to a gene: 11. The chain's CDR3 is CASSQTLLTAGDNEQFF. The CDR3 coding sequence is TGTGCCAGCAGCCAAACGCTTCTAACAGCGGGGGACAATGAGCAGTTCTTC.

The V gene is TRBV6-5, the J gene TRBJ1-1; TRBD1 aligns across 8 bases. V shed 6 bases, J shed 6 bases, and the junction held 12 bases outside the gene matches. Looked up from germline, CDR1 is MNHEY and CDR2 is SVGAGI. This CDR3 has 15 amino acids. The CDR3 nucleotides are TGTGCCAGCAGCCTCACTTCAGGGGGCGGTTCTGAAGCTTTCTTT. Its translation: CASSLTSGGGSEAFF.

The rearrangement links TRBV3-1 (or the pseudogene TRBV3-2) to TRBJ2-7; D uncertain. Germline V gene sequence: CDR1 LGHDT, CDR2 YNNKEL (reference sequence). This CDR3 has 12 amino acids. With 1 base removed from V and 3 bases from J, the gap between germline ends came to 4 bases. The chain's CDR3 is CASSQGGYEQYF. CDR3 in DNA: TGTGCCAGCAGCCAAGGCGGCTACGAGCAGTACTTC.

This chain links TRBV11-3 with TRBJ2-3; no definite D call. CDR1 is SGHNT and CDR2 is YENEEA in the germline V gene. V gave up 4 bases and J gave up 2 bases, with 4 bases separating them. CDR3 length equals 12 residues. This CDR3 reads CASSYNTDTQYF. In DNA, the CDR3 is TGTGCCAGCAGCTATAACACAGATACGCAGTATTTT. Supplemented by reference TRBV11-3 and TRBJ2-3, the full variable domain reads EAGVVQSPRYKIIEKKQPVAFWCNPISGHNTLYWYLQNLGQGPELLIRYENEEAVDDSQLPKDRFSAERLKGVDSTLKIQPAELGDSAVYLCASSYNTDTQYFGPGTRLTVL.

As for this clone: The junction departs from the called germline gene at one end, perhaps through a read error. This sequence joins TRBV18 and TRBJ2-1; 10 nucleotides align to TRBD1. The CDR3 has 15 amino acids. Germline assignment: CDR1 KGHSH and CDR2 LQKENI. In DNA, the CDR3 is TGTGCCAGCTCACCTTCGACAGGGGGCTACGATGAGCAGTTCTTC. This codes for CASSPSTGGYDEQFF.

The V gene is TRBV10-3, the J gene TRBJ1-5; D is perhaps TRBD1 (5 bases). This CDR3 spans 14 amino acids. CDR1 and CDR2 from the germline V gene are ENHRY and SYGVKD. The V end was cut by 4 bases, the J end by 3 bases, with 10 bases between. This chain's CDR3 is CAISVSRDNQPQHF. The CDR3 DNA reads as TGTGCCATCAGTGTTAGCAGGGACAATCAGCCCCAGCATTTT.

V usage is TRBV10-1 and J usage is TRBJ2-7; the D gene is possibly TRBD1 (5 bases). This CDR3 region has 13 residues. Trimming shortened V by 6 bases and J by 6 bases, and 15 bases separated the two germline ends. Germline V lookup: CDR1 WNHNN, CDR2 SYGVQD (reference sequence). CDR3 sequence (DNA): TGCGCCAGCAGCACAGGTTTCTCTGGCGAGCAGTACTTC. This translates into CASSTGFSGEQYF.

The V and J genes are TRBV5-4 and TRBJ2-1, with D tentatively TRBD1 (5 bases). Between the trimmed V and J ends, which lost 1 base and 7 bases, there was a span of 18 bases. Germline V gene data show CDR1 as SGHNT and CDR2 as YYREEE (reference sequence). The CDR3 is made up of 16 amino acids. Written as DNA, the CDR3 is TGTGCCAGCAGCTTGTCCGGCAGGGTCTACCCGAATGAGCAGTTCTTC. It specifies CASSLSGRVYPNEQFF.

The rearrangement links TRBV7-2 to TRBJ1-4, with D unclear. This CDR3 has 15 amino acids. Looked up from germline, CDR1 is SGHTA and CDR2 is FQGNSA. V was shortened by 5 bases and J by 1 base, with 11 bases between the two germline ends. CDR3 sequence: CASSRTGVTNEKLFF. In DNA, the CDR3 is TGTGCCAGCAGCCGTACGGGTGTAACTAATGAAAAACTGTTTTTT.

The chain links TRBV2 to TRBJ1-2; D is ambiguous. The CDR3 has 13 residues. The V end lost 8 bases, the J end lost 8 bases, and 18 bases lay between the germline ends. CDR1 and CDR2 from the germline V gene are SNHLY and FYNNEI. Here the CDR3 DNA reads TGTGCCAGCCCTTACTCTACGGGGAGCGGCTACACCTTC. Protein: CASPYSTGSGYTF. Full variable domain (remainder filled in from reference TRBV2 and TRBJ1-2): EPEVTQTPSHQVTQMGQEVILRCVPISNHLYFYWYRQILGQKVEFLVSFYNNEISEKSEIFDDQFSVERPDGSNFTLKIRSTKLEDSAMYFCASPYSTGSGYTFGSGTRLTVV.